This is a list of T cell receptor beta chains from one sample in a study of blood T cell repertoires in COVID-19. Assay: immunoSEQ multiplex PCR; the TCRdb copy retains only in-frame clones and omits some. The repertoire holds fewer than 400,000 clones, with about nine tenths as singletons. Material: PBMCs or T cells enriched from blood (not recorded which). The receptors were sampled from a man aged 25 to 40 who had recovered from COVID-19. The CDR3 runs from the conserved cysteine through the conserved F or W. Fields, in order: V gene, D gene, J gene, clone size, CDR3 protein, CDR3 DNA. A D gene is named only where the DNA matches it firmly. Part of the rows lack a size; the others show once, few, many or a class for expanded clones.

>TRBV7-8|TRBD2|TRBJ2-1|.
CASSLLAGETSSYNEQFF
TGTGCCAGCAGCCTGCTAGCGGGAGAAACGAGCTCCTACAATGAGCAGTTCTTC
>TRBV7-2|.|TRBJ2-7|.
CASSLGVGGYEQYF
TGTGCCAGCAGCTTAGGTGTAGGGGGATACGAGCAGTACTTC
>TRBV5-1|TRBD1|TRBJ1-6|.
CASSMGQGTSPLHF
TGCGCCAGCAGTATGGGACAGGGGACTTCACCCCTCCACTTT
>TRBV25-1|.|TRBJ1-5|.
CASSGQVGQPQHF
TGTGCCAGCAGTGGACAGGTGGGTCAGCCCCAGCATTTT
>TRBV11-2|TRBD2|TRBJ2-5|.
CASTHSGGPGETQYF
TGTGCCAGCACTCACAGCGGGGGGCCTGGAGAGACCCAGTACTTC
>TRBV28|.|TRBJ2-5|.
CASNIQYQETQYF
TGTGCCAGCAATATCCAGTACCAAGAGACCCAGTACTTC
>TRBV11-3|.|TRBJ1-4|once
CASSPRDLNEKLFF
TGTGCCAGCAGCCCCCGGGATCTTAATGAAAAACTGTTTTTT
>TRBV5-4|TRBD1|TRBJ1-2|once
CASSLDRGKNYGYTF
TGTGCCAGCAGCTTGGACAGGGGAAAAAACTATGGCTACACCTTC
>TRBV6-1|TRBD1|TRBJ1-1|.
CASSAGGGLIRTEAFF
TGTGCCAGCAGTGCAGGGGGCGGCCTTATTAGGACTGAAGCTTTCTTT
>TRBV18|.|TRBJ1-3|.
CASSPPGQFGNTIYF
TGTGCCAGCTCACCGCCTGGACAGTTTGGAAACACCATATATTTT
>TRBV19|TRBD1|TRBJ2-1|.
CASSLIWGTGSYNEQFF
TGTGCCAGTAGCCTTATCTGGGGGACAGGGTCCTACAATGAGCAGTTCTTC
>TRBV2|.|TRBJ2-1|.
CASRELDWRFF
TGTGCCAGCAGGGAGCTGGATTGGAGGTTCTTC
>TRBV24-1|.|TRBJ2-1|.
CATSAAGHSYNEQFF
TGTGCCACCAGTGCGGCGGGCCACTCCTACAATGAGCAGTTCTTC
>TRBV11-2|.|TRBJ2-2|.
CASSTWTDPTGELFF
TGTGCCAGCAGCACTTGGACAGATCCCACCGGGGAGCTGTTTTTT
>TRBV5-1|.|TRBJ2-5|.
CASAPWQGIWTQYF
TGCGCCAGCGCACCGTGGCAGGGAATATGGACCCAGTACTTC
>TRBV11-2|.|TRBJ1-3|.
CASGGSGNTIYF
TGTGCCAGCGGGGGGTCTGGAAACACCATATATTTT
>TRBV24-1|.|TRBJ2-1|.
CATSDPSRREQFF
TGTGCCACCAGTGACCCCTCGCGGCGTGAGCAGTTCTTC
>TRBV6-6|.|TRBJ1-2|.
CASSYSRGYTF
TGTGCCAGCAGTTACTCCCGGGGCTACACCTTC
>TRBV3-1/TRBV3-2|TRBD1|TRBJ1-2|.
CASSHLTGGYGYTF
TGTGCCAGCAGCCATTTGACAGGGGGCTATGGCTACACCTTC
>TRBV4-2|.|TRBJ1-5|.
CASSQDIAAGAYQPQHF
TGTGCCAGCAGCCAAGATATCGCGGCAGGGGCGTATCAGCCCCAGCATTTT
>TRBV3-1/TRBV3-2|.|TRBJ2-2|.
CASSQEGGLTGELFF
TGTGCCAGCAGCCAAGAGGGGGGGCTGACCGGGGAGCTGTTTTTT
>TRBV15|TRBD2|TRBJ2-1|.
CATSRAGTRNNEQFF
TGTGCCACCAGCAGAGCAGGGACTAGGAACAATGAGCAGTTCTTC
>TRBV28|TRBD1|TRBJ1-2|.
CASSLQTGGVGYTF
TGTGCCAGCAGTTTACAAACAGGGGGCGTTGGCTACACCTTC
>TRBV5-1|.|TRBJ1-4|.
CASSLGTIWAGEKLFF
TGCGCCAGCAGCTTGGGGACGATTTGGGCAGGGGAAAAACTGTTTTTT
>TRBV2|.|TRBJ2-7|.
CASKEGGGYEQYF
TGTGCCAGCAAGGAAGGGGGGGGCTACGAGCAGTACTTC
>TRBV2|TRBD2|TRBJ2-1|.
CASSWTSGSFGAYNEQFF
TGTGCCAGCAGCTGGACTAGCGGGAGCTTTGGGGCCTACAATGAGCAGTTCTTC
>TRBV3-1/TRBV3-2|.|TRBJ2-1|.
CASSSPGHGVREQFF
TGTGCCAGCAGCTCTCCGGGACACGGAGTGCGTGAGCAGTTCTTC